These 11 T cell receptor beta chains came from one sample sequenced in a study of T-cell reconstitution after alpha-beta-depleted transplantation in children. A library of TCRbeta sequences, prepared with unique molecular identifiers, was generated. MiXCR, applied by TCRdb to the PCR reads, yields one record per CDR3 protein. The data hold 450,000 to 600,000 distinct CDR3 sequences, with roughly 33% observed a single time. This material consisted of PBMCs from the stem cell graft donor, taken from the stem cell graft. All receptors derive from a human donor who donated a stem cell graft to a child with aplastic anemia.

The chain couples TRBV6-2 or TRBV6-3 to TRBJ2-1; 9 positions match TRBD2. The CDR3 runs 15 residues. The V segment lost 4 bases and the J segment 8 bases; nucleotides outside the gene matches: 9. Germline CDR1 MNHEY, CDR2 SVGEGT. Here the CDR3 DNA reads TGTGCCAGCAGTTCCTTAGCGGGAGTGAGTTATGAGCAGTTCTTC. Encoded protein: CASSSLAGVSYEQFF.

The chain uses TRBV7-3 and TRBJ2-3; TRBD2 agrees at 13 bases. Losses at the gene ends were 5 bases for V and 0 bases for J; bases not matched to a gene: 5. The CDR3 sequence is 17 residues long. The V gene's germline CDR1 is SGHTA and CDR2 FQGTGA. CDR3 amino acids: CASSPGLAGTSTDTQYF. For the CDR3, the DNA is TGTGCCAGCAGCCCGGGACTAGCGGGAACTAGCACAGATACGCAGTATTTT.

The chain carries TRBV28 and TRBJ1-4; D might be TRBD1 (5 bases). Germline loops: CDR1 MDHEN, CDR2 SYDVKM. This CDR3 is 15 amino acids long. Trimming removed 4 bases from V and 3 bases from J, with 12 bases in between. The CDR3 DNA follows: TGTGCCAGCAGTTACCCAGGGTCAGCTAATGAAAAACTGTTTTTT. It encodes CASSYPGSANEKLFF.

This clonotype was found a few times. V is TRBV24-1 and J is TRBJ2-1, with TRBD2 as a possible D gene (5 bases). Trimming stripped 7 bases from V and 9 bases from J, with 21 bases between. The CDR3 extends over 15 amino acids. In germline, CDR1 is KGHDR, CDR2 SFDVKD. CDR3 DNA sequence: TGTGCCACCAGCCCCCGGGGTGGTGCAATTGTTGAGCAGTTCTTC. Its translation is CATSPRGGAIVEQFF.

The chain uses TRBV6-1 and TRBJ2-7, with D perhaps TRBD2 (6 bases). V lost 4 bases to trimming and J lost 4 bases, with 20 bases between them. The CDR3 runs to 16 residues. Germline-derived CDR1 and CDR2 are MNHNS and SASEGT. The CDR3 spells CASSVVSGGRSYEQYV. CDR3 sequence (DNA): TGTGCCAGCAGTGTCGTGAGTGGGGGGAGATCATACGAGCAGTACGTC.

This chain links TRBV12-3 or TRBV12-4 with TRBJ1-4; 7 bases map to TRBD1. Trimming took 7 bases from V and 8 from J; bases not matched to a gene: 10. The CDR3 is 14 residues long. CDR3 protein: CASNRQGLREKLFF. The DNA for the CDR3 is TGTGCCAGCAATAGACAGGGTCTTCGGGAAAAACTGTTTTTT.

The J gene is TRBJ2-5, the V gene TRBV12-3 or TRBV12-4, with TRBD2 matching 11 bases. Trimming cost V 3 bases and J 6 bases; bases outside gene matches: 9. This CDR3 contains 16 residues. In DNA, the CDR3 is TGTGCCAGCAGTTTTCTTAGCGGGAGGGCCGTCCAGACCCAGTACTTC. Amino acid sequence: CASSFLSGRAVQTQYF.

This chain links TRBV7-9 with TRBJ2-3; D gene uncertain. The CDR3 has 13 residues. V was pared by 7 bases and J by 5 bases, with 13 bases between. Germline V gene lookup returns CDR1 SEHNR and CDR2 FQNEAQ (reference sequence). The CDR3 loop is CASNSVSGDTQYF. As DNA, the CDR3 is TGTGCCAGCAACTCCGTCTCGGGAGATACGCAGTATTTT. The full variable domain, its missing parts supplied by reference TRBV7-9 and TRBJ2-3, is DTGVSQNPRHKITKRGQNVTFRCDPISEHNRLYWYRQTLGQGPEFLTYFQNEAQLEKSRLLSDRFSAERPKGSFSTLEIQRTEQGDSAMYLCASNSVSGDTQYFGPGTRLTVL.

This CDR3 is CASSGSGLAGGRNEQFF. For the CDR3, the DNA is TGTGCCAGCAGTGGTTCGGGACTAGCGGGAGGGCGGAATGAGCAGTTCTTC. This chain uses TRBV12-3 or TRBV12-4 with TRBJ2-1; the match to TRBD2 covers 16 bases. The V gene end was trimmed by 5 bases and the J gene end by 7 bases; junction bases not matched to a gene: 8. The CDR3 is 17 residues long.

The chain combines TRBV9 with TRBJ1-2; D might be TRBD1 (6 bases). Trimming pared 3 bases from V and 6 bases from J, leaving 18 bases between. The germline gives CDR1 SGDLS, CDR2 YYNGEE. The CDR3 has 15 amino acids. This CDR3 reads CASSANRDRTDGYTF. The CDR3, as DNA: TGTGCCAGCAGCGCGAACAGGGATCGCACTGATGGCTACACCTTC.

The chain is built from TRBV7-7 and TRBJ2-5; D is unresolved. Germline V lookup: CDR1 SSHAT, CDR2 FNYEAQ (reference sequence). CDR3 length: 13 residues. With 1 base removed from V and 5 bases from J, the gap between germline ends came to 8 bases. The DNA for the CDR3 is TGTGCCAGCAGCTTAGAGAGCAGGGAGACCCAGTACTTC. It yields the protein CASSLESRETQYF.